The sequence of this T cell receptor (beta chain) was determined in a study of blood T cells in healthy people across ages. It was with a sample-barcoded 5' primer and a J-beta primer mix that a second PCR of about 6 to 12 cycles was run. TCRdb ran MiXCR on the 5' RACE reads and lists one entry per CDR3 protein. The table records around 400,000 distinct CDR3 sequences, approximately 51% of them present only once. Concerning this clonotype itself: It may be a read error: a sequence one base away is much more abundant.

The clonotype was recovered from a man in his 60s in good health. Material for sequencing was blood.

The CDR3 sequence: CASSSMLDRSKNIQYF. The DNA for the CDR3 is TGTGCCAGCAGTTCGATGCTCGACAGGTCCAAAAACATTCAGTACTTC. The rearrangement links TRBV27 to TRBJ2-4; possibly TRBD1 for D (6 bases). V shed 4 bases and J shed 2 bases, with 15 bases lying between them. Germline V lookup: CDR1 MNHEY, CDR2 SMNVEV (reference sequence). The CDR3 runs 16 residues.